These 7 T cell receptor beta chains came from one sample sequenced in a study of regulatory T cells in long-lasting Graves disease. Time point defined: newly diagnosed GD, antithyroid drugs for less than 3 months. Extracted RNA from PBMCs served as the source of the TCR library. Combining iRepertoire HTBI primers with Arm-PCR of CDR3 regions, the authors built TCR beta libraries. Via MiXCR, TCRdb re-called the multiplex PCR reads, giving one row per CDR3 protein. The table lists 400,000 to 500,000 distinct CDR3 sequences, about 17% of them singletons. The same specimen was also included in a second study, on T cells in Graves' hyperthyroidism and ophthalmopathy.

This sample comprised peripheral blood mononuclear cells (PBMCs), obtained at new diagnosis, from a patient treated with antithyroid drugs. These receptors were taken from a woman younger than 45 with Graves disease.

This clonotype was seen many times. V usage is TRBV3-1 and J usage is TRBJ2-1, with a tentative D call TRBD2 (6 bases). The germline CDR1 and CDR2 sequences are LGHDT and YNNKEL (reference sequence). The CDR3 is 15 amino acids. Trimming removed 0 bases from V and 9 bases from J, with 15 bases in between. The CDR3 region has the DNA TGTGCCAGCAGCCAAGAGTGGCGGGGAGCAGTTGAGCAGTTCTTC. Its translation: CASSQEWRGAVEQFF.

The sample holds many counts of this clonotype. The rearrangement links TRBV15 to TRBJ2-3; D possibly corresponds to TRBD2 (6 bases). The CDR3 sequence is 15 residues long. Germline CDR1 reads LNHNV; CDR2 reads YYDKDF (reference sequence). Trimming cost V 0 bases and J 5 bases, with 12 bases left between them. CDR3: CATSRDFTSRDTQYF. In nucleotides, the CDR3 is TGTGCCACCAGCAGAGATTTCACTAGCCGAGATACGCAGTATTTT.

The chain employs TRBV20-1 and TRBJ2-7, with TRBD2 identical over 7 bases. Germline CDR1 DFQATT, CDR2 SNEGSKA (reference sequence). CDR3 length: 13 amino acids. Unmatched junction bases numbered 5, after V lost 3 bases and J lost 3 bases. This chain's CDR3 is CSASESSGYEQYF. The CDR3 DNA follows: TGCAGTGCTAGTGAGTCTAGCGGCTACGAGCAGTACTTC.

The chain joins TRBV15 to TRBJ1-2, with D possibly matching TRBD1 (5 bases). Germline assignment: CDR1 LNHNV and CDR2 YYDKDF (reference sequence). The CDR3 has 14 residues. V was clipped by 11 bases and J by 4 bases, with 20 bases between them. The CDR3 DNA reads TGTGCCTCTTCAATGGGGGGAAGGGCCTATGGCTACACCTTC. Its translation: CASSMGGRAYGYTF. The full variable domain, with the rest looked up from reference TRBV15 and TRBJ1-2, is DAMVIQNPRYQVTQFGKPVTLSCSQTLNHNVMYWYQQKSSQAPKLLFHYYDKDFNNEADTPDNFQSRRPNTSFCFLDIRSPGLGDTAMYLCASSMGGRAYGYTFGSGTRLTVV.

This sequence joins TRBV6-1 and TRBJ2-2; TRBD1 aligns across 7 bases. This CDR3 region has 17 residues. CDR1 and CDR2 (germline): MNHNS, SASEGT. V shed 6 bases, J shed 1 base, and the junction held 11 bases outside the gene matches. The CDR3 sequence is CASRLLPDRVNTGELFF. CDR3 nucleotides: TGTGCCAGCAGACTCCTCCCTGACAGGGTGAACACCGGGGAGCTGTTTTTT.

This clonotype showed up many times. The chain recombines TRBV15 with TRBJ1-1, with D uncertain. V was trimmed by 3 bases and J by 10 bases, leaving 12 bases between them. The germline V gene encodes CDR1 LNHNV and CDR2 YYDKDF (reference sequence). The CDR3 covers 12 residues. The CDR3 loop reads CATSSTDVGAFF. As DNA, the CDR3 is TGTGCCACCAGCAGCACCGACGTTGGAGCTTTCTTT.

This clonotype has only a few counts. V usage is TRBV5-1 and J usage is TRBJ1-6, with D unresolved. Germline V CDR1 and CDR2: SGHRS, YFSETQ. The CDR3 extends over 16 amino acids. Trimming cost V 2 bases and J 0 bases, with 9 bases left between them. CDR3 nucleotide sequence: TGCGCCAGCAGCTTTGGTACGAGCTCCTATAATTCACCCCTCCACTTT. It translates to CASSFGTSSYNSPLHF.